Listed below are T cell receptor beta chains from one sample, sequenced in a study of cytomegalovirus exposure and HLA in healthy donors. Repertoires were generated with immunoSEQ multiplex PCR, while TCRdb's copy carries only in-frame clones and drops some. The sample yields 120,000 to 150,000 clones, 76% seen once. The specimen sequenced was PBMCs. Receptors originate from a man aged 18-30 years in good health and CMV-seronegative. Both conserved end residues are part of each CDR3. The D gene is left open where the match is weak. Expanded clones get a size class; other rows say once, few or many, or leave the size out.

cdr3_length clone_size j_call d_call v_call cdr3_aa cdr3_nt
15 . TRBJ2-7 . TRBV4-2 CASSQERTQDYEQYF TGTGCCAGCAGCCAAGAAAGGACACAAGACTACGAGCAGTACTTC
19 . TRBJ1-1 . TRBV2 CASSLRRTLTGYVDTEAFF TGTGCCAGCAGTCTCCGAAGGACCCTTACAGGGTATGTGGACACTGAAGCTTTCTTT
14 . TRBJ1-1 . TRBV6-1 CASSDYASGSEAFF TGTGCCAGCAGTGATTATGCTTCAGGGTCTGAAGCTTTCTTT
11 . TRBJ2-7 . TRBV20-1 CRAGGGDEQYF TGCAGAGCTGGCGGCGGGGACGAGCAGTACTTC
15 . TRBJ1-2 TRBD1 TRBV7-9 CASSLDRGLHYGYTF TGTGCCAGCAGCTTAGATAGGGGGCTACACTATGGCTACACCTTC
16 once TRBJ1-5 . TRBV19 CASSILAAQGDQPQHF TGTGCCAGTAGTATTTTGGCGGCCCAAGGCGATCAGCCCCAGCATTTT
14 . TRBJ1-5 TRBD1 TRBV30 CAWTGTGGRQPQHF TGTGCCTGGACCGGGACAGGGGGCCGGCAGCCCCAGCATTTT
14 . TRBJ1-3 . TRBV19 CASSMGSPGNTIYF TGTGCCAGTAGTATGGGCAGCCCGGGAAACACCATATATTTT
15 . TRBJ1-4 . TRBV5-1 CASSTGAGAGEKLFF TGCGCCAGCAGCACGGGAGCGGGGGCAGGGGAAAAACTGTTTTTT
16 . TRBJ1-2 . TRBV9 CASSVDRQGRKYGYTF TGTGCCAGCAGCGTAGATAGGCAGGGGCGAAAGTATGGCTACACCTTC
13 . TRBJ2-3 . TRBV7-9 CASSKGQWDTQYF TGTGCCAGCAGTAAAGGACAGTGGGATACGCAGTATTTT
16 . TRBJ2-7 TRBD2 TRBV30 CAWSVSSGTSGYEQYF TGTGCCTGGAGTGTTTCTTCGGGGACTAGCGGCTACGAGCAGTACTTC
14 . TRBJ2-7 TRBD1 TRBV27 CASSFGQGTHEQYF TGTGCCAGCAGTTTCGGACAGGGGACCCACGAGCAGTACTTC
12 . TRBJ1-1 . TRBV11-2 CASSLLNTEAFF TGTGCCAGCAGCTTATTAAACACTGAAGCTTTCTTT
16 . TRBJ2-3 TRBD2 TRBV5-1 CASSTGLAGVTDTQYF TGCGCCAGCAGCACGGGACTAGCGGGAGTCACAGATACGCAGTATTTT
14 . TRBJ2-7 . TRBV27 CASSRGTGRNEQYF TGTGCCAGCAGTCGCGGGACTGGGCGCAACGAGCAGTACTTC
14 . TRBJ1-1 TRBD1 TRBV6-1 CASSAGQSKEKAFF TGTGCCAGCAGTGCGGGACAGAGTAAAGAGAAAGCTTTCTTT
16 . TRBJ2-1 TRBD2 TRBV14 CASSQDWLAGTYEQFF TGTGCCAGCAGCCAAGATTGGCTAGCGGGGACTTATGAGCAGTTCTTC
16 few TRBJ2-7 TRBD1 TRBV11-2 CASSSYLQGDSYEQYF TGTGCCAGCAGCTCCTACCTACAGGGGGATTCCTACGAGCAGTACTTC
13 . TRBJ1-4 . TRBV27 CASSLGRREKLFF TGTGCCAGCAGTTTAGGGCGGAGGGAAAAACTGTTTTTT
19 . TRBJ2-7 TRBD2 TRBV27 CASSSPQGSSGSPYYEQYF TGTGCCAGCAGTTCTCCTCAAGGGTCTAGCGGGAGCCCGTACTACGAGCAGTACTTC
14 . TRBJ1-5 . TRBV23-1 CASSLGHHNQPQHF TGCGCCAGCAGCTTGGGACACCACAATCAGCCCCAGCATTTT
18 . TRBJ1-5 TRBD1 TRBV2 CASSGRKDRGYSNQPQHF TGTGCCAGCAGTGGCAGGAAGGACAGGGGATATAGCAATCAGCCCCAGCATTTT
14 . TRBJ2-1 . TRBV4-1 CASSQDFPSAEQFF TGCGCCAGCAGCCAAGATTTCCCTAGCGCTGAGCAGTTCTTC